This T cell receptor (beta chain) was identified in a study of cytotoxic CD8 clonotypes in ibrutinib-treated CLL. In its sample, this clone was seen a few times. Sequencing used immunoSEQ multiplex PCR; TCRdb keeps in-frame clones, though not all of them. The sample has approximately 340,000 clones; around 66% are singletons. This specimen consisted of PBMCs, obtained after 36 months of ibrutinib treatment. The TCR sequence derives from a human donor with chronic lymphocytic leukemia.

This CDR3 is CASSLYSDGYTF. Written as DNA, the CDR3 is TGTGCCAGCAGTTTATACAGCGATGGCTACACCTTC. The chain carries TRBV28 and TRBJ1-2; D unresolved. Trimming stripped 1 base from V and 6 bases from J, with 6 bases between. There are 12 residues in the CDR3. In germline, CDR1 is MDHEN, CDR2 SYDVKM.